These 10 T cell receptor beta chains came from one sample sequenced in a study of cytomegalovirus exposure and HLA in healthy donors. Method: immunoSEQ multiplex PCR; TCRdb's copy keeps in-frame clones and lacks some. This table has about 300,000 clones, around 89% appearing once. Source material: PBMCs. Receptor source: a woman in her late teens or twenties in good health and CMV-seronegative.

V gene TRBV11-2 combines with J gene TRBJ2-3, with D possibly TRBD2 on 7 matching bases. V shed 7 bases and J shed 3 bases, with 17 bases lying between them. Germline values: CDR1 SGHAT, CDR2 FQNNGV. The CDR3 sequence is 15 residues long. DNA for the CDR3: TGTGCCAGCACAGCTAAGGGGGGGAGGACAGATACGCAGTATTTT. Amino acids: CASTAKGGRTDTQYF.

This clone was seen only once. The chain is built from TRBV5-1 and TRBJ2-1, with D tentatively TRBD2 (6 bases). The CDR3 consists of 16 residues. Germline values: CDR1 SGHRS, CDR2 YFSETQ. V lost 0 bases and J 8 bases, leaving 18 bases between the germline ends. This CDR3 reads CASSLAGVRVMDEQFF. The CDR3 DNA reads as TGCGCCAGCAGCTTGGCGGGAGTAAGGGTTATGGATGAGCAGTTCTTC.

This clone was counted only a few times. The V call is TRBV10-3, the J call TRBJ1-3, with D possibly matching TRBD1 (5 bases). Germline assignment: CDR1 ENHRY and CDR2 SYGVKD. With 8 bases removed from V and 0 bases from J, the gap between germline ends came to 11 bases. This CDR3 is built from 14 residues. CDR3: CAIGHDSSGNTIYF. In nucleotides, the CDR3 is TGTGCCATCGGACATGATTCCTCTGGAAACACCATATATTTT.

This clone came up once. The rearrangement joins TRBV4-3 to TRBJ1-1; D perhaps matches TRBD1 (5 bases). The germline CDR1 and CDR2 sequences are LGHNA and YSLEER. Trimming removed 0 bases at V and 0 bases at J, with 11 bases between. CDR3 length: 16 amino acids. CDR3 region: CASSQDLAGLNTEAFF. CDR3 sequence (DNA): TGCGCCAGCAGCCAAGATCTCGCAGGGTTGAACACTGAAGCTTTCTTT.

This chain links TRBV7-2 with TRBJ2-2; the D gene is possibly TRBD2 (5 bases). CDR1 is SGHTA and CDR2 is FQGNSA in the germline V gene. Trimming took off 6 bases at V and 6 bases at J, with 23 bases between the two ends. There are 17 residues in the CDR3. The CDR3 is CASSNRGRSGGPGELFF. The CDR3 region has the DNA TGTGCCAGCAGTAACCGGGGTAGGAGCGGAGGTCCCGGGGAGCTGTTTTTT.

This chain links TRBV19 with TRBJ2-2; 7 nucleotides align to TRBD1. Losses at the gene ends were 4 bases for V and 5 bases for J; bases not matched to a gene: 7. This CDR3 comprises 15 residues. Germline CDR1 LNHDA, CDR2 SQIVND (reference sequence). CDR3 DNA: TGTGCCAGTAGTAATCACAGGGGAACTACCGGGGAGCTGTTTTTT. Its protein is CASSNHRGTTGELFF.

V and J are TRBV28 and TRBJ1-5; tentatively, D is TRBD1 (5 bases). The CDR3 is 19 residues long. Trimming took 5 bases from V and 3 from J, leaving 26 bases between them. Germline CDR1 and CDR2: MDHEN and SYDVKM. CDR3 sequence: CASSPYPRGALQPNQPQHF. The CDR3 DNA reads TGTGCCAGCAGTCCTTACCCCCGCGGGGCCCTTCAGCCCAATCAGCCCCAGCATTTT.

The chain joins TRBV2 to TRBJ2-5, with 8 nucleotides matching TRBD2. Per the germline V gene, CDR1 is SNHLY and CDR2 is FYNNEI. Trimming at V came to 4 bases and at J to 1 base, leaving 5 bases not matched to a gene. CDR3 length equals 15 residues. The CDR3 DNA reads as TGTGCCAGCAGTGTGTTAGCGGGAACCCAAGAGACCCAGTACTTC. Its protein product is CASSVLAGTQETQYF.

The rearrangement links TRBV28 to TRBJ2-7, with TRBD2 matching 7 bases. Germline CDR1 reads MDHEN; CDR2 reads SYDVKM. The ends lost 9 bases at V and 3 bases at J; junction bases unmatched: 8. This CDR3 is 13 amino acids long. In nucleotides, the CDR3 is TGTGCCAGTAGTCTTGGGAGGGGCTACGAGCAGTACTTC. This encodes CASSLGRGYEQYF.

This clone was seen once. This chain uses TRBV9 with TRBJ1-4; 10 nucleotides align to TRBD1. The CDR3 runs 15 residues. In germline, CDR1 is SGDLS, CDR2 YYNGEE. The trim removed 2 bases at V and 7 bases at J, leaving 5 bases unmatched. CDR3 amino acids: CASSVGQGNIEKLFF. The CDR3 DNA is TGTGCCAGCAGCGTGGGACAGGGGAACATTGAAAAACTGTTTTTT.